This TCR beta chain was captured in a study of T cells after yellow fever vaccination. Study findings and constraints: Reappearance after the booster was observed for most primary-vaccination clones (roughly 97% CD4, over 75% CD8). Overall, a small share of clonotypes was seen in both CD4 and CD8 compartments. Weaker overall was a secondary response that nonetheless peaked faster, on day 5 versus 15.

Each CDR3 protein is one row after TCRdb ran MiXCR on the 5' RACE reads. The sample yields some 300,000 distinct CDR3 sequences, approximately 3.8% seen once. Germline-derived CDR1 and CDR2 are MNHEY and SVGEGT. The CDR3 has 18 amino acids. Trimming stripped 0 bases from V and 0 bases from J, with 15 bases between. In this sample, this clonotype turned up a few times. Its antigen is undetermined. The starting material was PBMCs, obtained on the day of the yellow fever booster vaccination. The chain joins TRBV6-2 or TRBV6-3 to TRBJ2-1; D gene unclear. This TCR came from a man younger than 35 who received the YFV17D yellow fever vaccine. CDR3 in DNA: TGTGCCAGCAGTTACTCGTTGTTGTTCGGTAGCTCCTACAATGAGCAGTTCTTC. Translated, it gives CASSYSLLFGSSYNEQFF.